This passage covers 25 T cell receptor beta chains from one sample sequenced in a study of OX40 agonist ivuxolimab in advanced cancers. Receptor libraries were prepared by the immunoSEQ multiplex PCR assay. This immuneACCESS table, as held by TCRdb, lists in-frame sequences with V and J called but not all clones. Of the missing ones, under half trace to an unresolved V gene in checked studies; the others have no known cause. Present in this sample are under 95,000 clones, approximately 84% of which were seen just once. Clones ranked in the top ten supply around 2.7% of the sample. The starting material was CD4+ or CD8+ T cells sorted from blood, obtained in a trial of the OX40 agonist ivuxolimab. The receptor source for this set is an adult with an advanced solid tumor such as melanoma, head and neck, liver or kidney cancer.

The J gene is TRBJ1-2, the V gene TRBV7-9; 7 bases match TRBD1. The V segment lost 5 bases and the J segment 8 bases; nucleotides outside the gene matches: 5. The germline CDR1 and CDR2 sequences are SEHNR and FQNEAQ (reference sequence). The CDR3 has 12 residues. The CDR3 is CASSDTGVGYTF. CDR3 DNA sequence: TGTGCCAGCAGCGATACAGGGGTCGGCTACACCTTC.

The rearrangement uses TRBV6-5 and TRBJ1-2; a possible D gene is TRBD1 (5 bases). The germline V gene has CDR1 MNHEY and CDR2 SVGAGI. Between the trimmed V and J ends, which lost 6 bases and 1 base, there was a span of 15 bases. The CDR3 spans 15 residues. The CDR3 DNA follows: TGTGCCAGCAGCTTGACAGAGAAATATAACTATGGCTACACCTTC. This translates into CASSLTEKYNYGYTF.

This clone occurred a few times. V usage is TRBV6-1 and J usage is TRBJ2-2, with D possibly matching TRBD1 (6 bases). The CDR3 extends over 14 amino acids. Per the germline V gene, CDR1 is MNHNS and CDR2 is SASEGT. V was pared by 11 bases and J by 3 bases, with 16 bases between. Here the CDR3 DNA reads TGTGCCGGGGGCCTCACCTTGGACACCGGGGAGCTGTTTTTT. It specifies CAGGLTLDTGELFF.

The chain links TRBV7-2 to TRBJ2-7, with 7 bases fitting TRBD1. Germline values: CDR1 SGHTA, CDR2 FQGNSA. Trimming removed 2 bases from V and 3 bases from J; junction bases left unmatched: 10. CDR3 length: 16 amino acids. The CDR3 DNA is TGTGCCAGCAGCTTATCCTACACCGGGACAGTCTACGAGCAGTACGTC. Translation: CASSLSYTGTVYEQYV.

The chain has TRBV5-5 and TRBJ1-4, with a tentative D call TRBD1 (5 bases). The CDR3 is 13 amino acids. V dropped 2 bases and J dropped 8 bases, with 10 bases sitting between them. Germline V lookup: CDR1 SGHKS, CDR2 YYEKEE (reference sequence). CDR3 sequence: CASSFGGGEKLFF. CDR3 bases: TGTGCCAGCAGCTTTGGGGGAGGGGAAAAACTGTTTTTT.

The chain recombines TRBV4-3 with TRBJ2-7; TRBD2 is a possible D gene (5 bases). The germline V gene has CDR1 LGHNA and CDR2 YSLEER. The CDR3 is made up of 14 amino acids. V lost 4 bases, J lost 6 bases, and 16 bases lay in between. The CDR3 nucleotides are TGCGCCAGCAGCCGAGATGGCGGACTCGGCGAGCAGTACTTC. Translated: CASSRDGGLGEQYF.

CDR3: CASSLQGAGYGYTF. The CDR3 coding sequence is TGTGCCAGCAGCCTACAGGGGGCGGGCTATGGCTACACCTTC. J is TRBJ1-2 and V is TRBV4-2; 9 bases match TRBD1. After removal of 4 bases from V and 4 bases from J, the junction contained 4 bases not matched to a gene. The CDR3 length is 14 residues. Germline assignment: CDR1 LGHNA and CDR2 YNFKEQ.

The chain has TRBV7-9 and TRBJ2-5; no firm D call. V was pared by 3 bases and J by 2 bases, with 7 bases between. Germline loops: CDR1 SEHNR, CDR2 FQNEAQ (reference sequence). This CDR3 comprises 13 residues. CDR3 sequence (DNA): TGTGCCAGCAGCTTGGTGACGCAAGAGACCCAGTACTTC. This codes for CASSLVTQETQYF.

This clone was observed a single time. The rearrangement uses TRBV18 and TRBJ1-2; D unclear. The V and J ends lost 0 bases and 6 bases respectively, with 8 bases between them. Germline V gene data show CDR1 as KGHSH and CDR2 as LQKENI. The CDR3 covers 13 residues. The CDR3 loop reads CASSPPTLHGYTF. CDR3 coding DNA: TGTGCCAGCTCACCACCAACACTTCATGGCTACACCTTC.

V and J are TRBV14 and TRBJ2-3; D remains unclear. The CDR3 contains 16 residues. Germline V gene sequence: CDR1 SGHDN, CDR2 FVKESK. The ends were cut back, 1 base at V and 6 bases at J, with 17 bases in the middle. For the CDR3, the DNA is TGTGCCAGCAGCCAAGCTTCGAGCGCGTGGCCTGATACGCAGTATTTT. Its protein is CASSQASSAWPDTQYF.

This clone was seen a single time. The J gene is TRBJ1-5, the V gene TRBV28; 7 bases map to TRBD1. The CDR3 has 13 amino acids. Germline V gives CDR1 MDHEN, CDR2 SYDVKM. V trimming: 5 bases; J trimming: 3 bases; junction bases outside the gene matches: 1. Here the CDR3 DNA reads TGTGCCAGCAGTGGGACAGCCAATCAGCCCCAGCATTTT. It specifies CASSGTANQPQHF.

This chain joins TRBV4-3 and TRBJ1-1; D might be TRBD1 (5 bases). The V and J ends lost 0 bases and 10 bases respectively, with 21 bases between them. Germline-derived CDR1 and CDR2 are LGHNA and YSLEER. This CDR3 contains 16 residues. CDR3 coding DNA: TGCGCCAGCAGCCAAGATCTCGCTACCGGGACTCCCGGAGCTTTCTTT. Its translation is CASSQDLATGTPGAFF.

The CDR3: CASKESSSYNEQFF. In nucleotides, the CDR3 is TGTGCCAGCAAGGAATCCAGCTCCTACAATGAGCAGTTCTTC. The V call is TRBV6-5, the J call TRBJ2-1, with D unresolved. This CDR3 region has 14 residues. Germline assignment: CDR1 MNHEY and CDR2 SVGAGI. Trimming stripped 7 bases from V and 0 bases from J, with 10 bases between.

This clone was found once. J is TRBJ2-5 and V is TRBV5-5; D possibly corresponds to TRBD2 (6 bases). CDR1 and CDR2 from the germline V gene are SGHKS and YYEKEE (reference sequence). The CDR3 spans 14 residues. Trimming removed 0 bases at V and 4 bases at J, with 10 bases between. The CDR3 DNA reads TGTGCCAGCAGCTTGGCGGGGGTTGCAGAGACCCAGTACTTC. It translates to CASSLAGVAETQYF.

The V call is TRBV2, the J call TRBJ1-2; perhaps TRBD1 as D (6 bases). The CDR3 covers 14 residues. The germline gives CDR1 SNHLY, CDR2 FYNNEI. Trimming cost V 7 bases and J 4 bases, with 16 bases left between them. The CDR3: CASTEGGGLYGYTF. The CDR3 bases are TGTGCCAGCACCGAAGGGGGGGGGCTCTATGGCTACACCTTC.

This chain connects TRBV21-1 to TRBJ2-1; the table names TRBD1, a call not compared with the DNA. TRBV21-1 is noted as a pseudogene. The CDR3 runs 19 residues. The CDR3 DNA follows: TGTGCCAGCAGCAAAAATGTGTGGACGAGAAGGGGCCGATACAATGAGCAGTTCTTC. It encodes CASSKNVWTRRGRYNEQFF.

The chain has TRBV7-9 and TRBJ1-4, with 8 bases aligning to TRBD1. Germline CDR1 is SEHNR and CDR2 is FQNEAQ (reference sequence). Trimming at V came to 4 bases and at J to 2 bases, leaving 6 bases not matched to a gene. The CDR3 is 16 amino acids. Here the CDR3 DNA reads TGTGCCAGCAGCTCCCCACGGGACAGGACTAATGAAAAACTGTTTTTT. Encoded protein: CASSSPRDRTNEKLFF.

V gene TRBV9 combines with J gene TRBJ2-5; 8 bases are shared with TRBD1. The CDR3 has 14 amino acids. CDR1 is SGDLS, CDR2 YYNGEE, per germline. V trimming: 4 bases; J trimming: 2 bases; junction bases outside the gene matches: 4. The CDR3 DNA is TGTGCCAGCAGCACGACAGGGGTTCAAGAGACCCAGTACTTC. Its translation is CASSTTGVQETQYF.

Only a few counts were recorded for this clone. The chain joins TRBV30 to TRBJ2-5, with D perhaps TRBD1 or TRBD2 (5 bases each). Trimming removed 2 bases at V and 5 bases at J, with 12 bases between. Germline CDR1 and CDR2: GTSNPN and SVGIG (reference sequence). CDR3 length equals 13 residues. The CDR3 DNA is TGTGCCTGGAGTCCAGGGACGGGGGAGACCCAGTACTTC. It yields the protein CAWSPGTGETQYF.

The gene calls are TRBV5-8 and TRBJ2-4; D uncertain. The CDR3 length is 13 residues. Germline V gene lookup returns CDR1 SGHTS and CDR2 YDEGEE. V was trimmed by 2 bases and J by 0 bases, leaving 3 bases between them. CDR3 sequence reads: CASSLSAKNIQYF. The DNA of the CDR3 is TGTGCCAGCAGCTTATCAGCCAAAAACATTCAGTACTTC. The whole variable domain, remainder taken from reference TRBV5-8 and TRBJ2-4, is EAGVTQSPTHLIKTRGQQATLRCSPISGHTSVYWYQQALGLGLQFLLWYDEGEERNRGNFPPRFSGRQFPNYSSELNVNALELEDSALYLCASSLSAKNIQYFGAGTRLSVL.

This chain connects TRBV7-2 to TRBJ1-2, with 7 bases that match TRBD1. CDR3 size: 14 residues. The V and J ends lost 2 bases and 5 bases, in that order; junction bases with no gene match: 5. Germline V lookup: CDR1 SGHTA, CDR2 FQGNSA. CDR3 sequence: CASSLRQGGYGYTF. The CDR3 bases are TGTGCCAGCAGCTTACGGCAGGGGGGGTATGGCTACACCTTC.

The chain has TRBV4-2 and TRBJ2-2, with D possibly TRBD2 on 6 matching bases. From germline, CDR1 is LGHNA and CDR2 YNFKEQ. The CDR3 loop spans 16 amino acids. V was trimmed by 1 base and J by 3 bases, leaving 12 bases between them. CDR3 sequence reads: CASSQAGPGDTGELFF. In nucleotides, the CDR3 is TGTGCCAGCAGCCAAGCAGGGCCGGGGGACACCGGGGAGCTGTTTTTT.

J is TRBJ2-3 and V is TRBV11-2; no clear D gene. Germline assignment: CDR1 SGHAT and CDR2 FQNNGV. The V gene lost 7 bases and the J gene lost 6 bases, with 8 bases spanning the gap. The CDR3 totals 11 residues. The CDR3: CASKPRDTQYF. In DNA form, the CDR3 reads TGTGCCAGCAAGCCGAGGGATACGCAGTATTTT.

The chain is built from TRBV25-1 and TRBJ1-5; TRBD1 is a possible D gene (6 bases). The CDR3 runs to 16 residues. The germline V gene encodes CDR1 MGHDK and CDR2 SYGVNS. Trimming stripped 5 bases from V and 6 bases from J, with 20 bases between. The CDR3 DNA follows: TGTGCCAGCAGTTGTAGGAACAGGGCCCCGGGTCAGCCCCAGCATTTT. Translating gives CASSCRNRAPGQPQHF.

The chain joins TRBV27 to TRBJ2-3; 10 nucleotides agree with TRBD1. Germline V gives CDR1 MNHEY, CDR2 SMNVEV (reference sequence). With 8 bases clipped from V and 4 bases from J, the junction kept 6 bases outside the gene matches. The CDR3 totals 14 residues. The CDR3 region is CASLGQGGADTQYF. The CDR3 DNA reads as TGTGCCAGCTTAGGACAGGGGGGGGCAGATACGCAGTATTTT.